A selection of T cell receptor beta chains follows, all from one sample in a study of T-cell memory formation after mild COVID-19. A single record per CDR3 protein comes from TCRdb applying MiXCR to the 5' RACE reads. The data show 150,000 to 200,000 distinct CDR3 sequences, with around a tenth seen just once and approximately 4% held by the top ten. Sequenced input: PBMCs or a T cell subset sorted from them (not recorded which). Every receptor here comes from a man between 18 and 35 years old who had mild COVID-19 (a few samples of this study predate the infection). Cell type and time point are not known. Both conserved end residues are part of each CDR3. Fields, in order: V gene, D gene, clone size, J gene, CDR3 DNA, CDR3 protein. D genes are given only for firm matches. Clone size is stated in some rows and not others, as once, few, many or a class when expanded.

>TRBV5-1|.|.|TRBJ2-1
TGCGCCAGCGGCCAGACTAGCTCCTACAATGAGCAGTTCTTC
CASGQTSSYNEQFF
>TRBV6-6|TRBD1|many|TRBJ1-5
TGTGCCAGCAGGTCCGGGACAGACAATCAGCCCCAGCATTTT
CASRSGTDNQPQHF
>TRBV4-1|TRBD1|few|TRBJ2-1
TGCGCCAGCAGCCAAGATCGGTCCAGGGGGAATGAGCAGTTCTTC
CASSQDRSRGNEQFF
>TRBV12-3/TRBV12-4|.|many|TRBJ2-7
TGTGCCAGCAGCTGGGACACCATCTACGAGCAGTACTTC
CASSWDTIYEQYF
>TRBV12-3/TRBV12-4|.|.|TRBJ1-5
TGTGCCAGCAGAATGAGGGGAGATTCCAATCAGCCCCAGCATTTT
CASRMRGDSNQPQHF
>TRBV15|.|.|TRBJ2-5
TGTGCCACCAGCAGGACAAACCAAGAGACCCAGTACTTC
CATSRTNQETQYF
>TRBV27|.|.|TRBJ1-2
TGTGCCAGCAGTGGGACATCCTATGGCTACACCTTC
CASSGTSYGYTF
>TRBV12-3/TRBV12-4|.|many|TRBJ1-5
TGTGCCAGCGGGAGCGGGCAGCCCCAGCATTTT
CASGSGQPQHF
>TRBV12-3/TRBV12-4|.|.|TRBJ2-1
TGTGCCAGCACCTCCGACCTGGGGAATGAGCAGTTCTTC
CASTSDLGNEQFF
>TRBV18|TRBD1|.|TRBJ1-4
TGTGCCAGCTCACCGGGGACAGGGAACGGAGAAAAACTGTTTTTT
CASSPGTGNGEKLFF
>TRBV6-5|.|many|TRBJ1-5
TGTGCCAGCAGCCCAGGGGTAAATAGCAATCAGCCCCAGCATTTT
CASSPGVNSNQPQHF
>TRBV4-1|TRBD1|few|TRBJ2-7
TGCGCCAGCAGCACTCGGGACAGAAGAAATACCTACGAGCAGTACTTC
CASSTRDRRNTYEQYF
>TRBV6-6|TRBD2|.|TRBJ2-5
TGTGCCAGCAGTTACTCCTCGGGACTAGCGGGGTTGCGCGAGACCCAGTACTTC
CASSYSSGLAGLRETQYF
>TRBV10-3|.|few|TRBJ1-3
TGTGCCATCAGTGGAAACCTAAACTCTGGAAACACCATATATTTT
CAISGNLNSGNTIYF
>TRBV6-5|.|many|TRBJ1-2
TGTGCCAGCAGTAACGGGGGGACCTATGGCTACACCTTC
CASSNGGTYGYTF
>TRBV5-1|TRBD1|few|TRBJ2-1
TGCGCCAGCAGCCCCGGGTCGGGACAGGGGGCAAAGGAGCAGTTCTTC
CASSPGSGQGAKEQFF
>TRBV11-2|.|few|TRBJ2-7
TGTGCCAGCAGCTCGCAGGTCGAGCAGTACTTC
CASSSQVEQYF
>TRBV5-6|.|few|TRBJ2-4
TGTGCCAGCAGCTTGGAAGGAGTGGAAAACATTCAGTACTTC
CASSLEGVENIQYF
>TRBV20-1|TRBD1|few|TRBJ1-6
TGCAGTGCTTCAAGACAGGGGTATAATTCACCCCTCCACTTT
CSASRQGYNSPLHF
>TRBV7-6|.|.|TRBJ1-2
TGTGCCAGCAGCTTAGGGACTACTAACTATGGCTACACCTTC
CASSLGTTNYGYTF
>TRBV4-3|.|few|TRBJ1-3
TGCGCCAGCAGCCCAGGGTGGGGGGCTGGAAACACCATATATTTT
CASSPGWGAGNTIYF
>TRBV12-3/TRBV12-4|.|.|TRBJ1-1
TGTGCCAGCAGTCGGAGACAGTCCACTGAAGCTTTCTTT
CASSRRQSTEAFF
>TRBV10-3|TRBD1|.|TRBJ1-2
TGTGCCATCAGCGAGCCCCGGGACAGGGGGCTTCAGGGCTATGGCTACACCTTC
CAISEPRDRGLQGYGYTF
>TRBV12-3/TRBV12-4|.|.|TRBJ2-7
TGTGCCAGCAGTTCCCGGCGCGAGCAGTACTTC
CASSSRREQYF
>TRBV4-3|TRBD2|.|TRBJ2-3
TGCGCCAGCAGCTTCTCGACTAGCGGGGGGGCCGGAGATACGCAGTATTTT
CASSFSTSGGAGDTQYF
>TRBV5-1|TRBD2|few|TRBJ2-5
TGCGCCAGCAGCCCCGGGACTAGCGGGGGGGCCGGTTTAGAGACCCAGTACTTC
CASSPGTSGGAGLETQYF
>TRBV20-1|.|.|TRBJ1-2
TGCAGTTCCACCGCTAACTATGGCTACACCTTC
CSSTANYGYTF
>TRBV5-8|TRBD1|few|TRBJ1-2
TGTGCCAGCAGCCTGAGGGACAGGCCAATATCTGGCTACACCTTC
CASSLRDRPISGYTF
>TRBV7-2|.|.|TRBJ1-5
TGTGCCAGCAGGTCCCTGGTTGGCAATCAGCCCCAGCATTTT
CASRSLVGNQPQHF
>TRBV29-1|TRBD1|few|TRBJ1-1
TGCAGCGTTACGAGAAACAGGGGACAAGCTTTCTTT
CSVTRNRGQAFF
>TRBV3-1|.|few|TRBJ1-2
TGTGCCAGCAGCCAAGCCACATACTATGGCTACACCTTC
CASSQATYYGYTF
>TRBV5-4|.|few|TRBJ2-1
TGTGCCAGCAGCTTGGAGGCGGGGAGCTCCTACAATGAGCAGTTCTTC
CASSLEAGSSYNEQFF
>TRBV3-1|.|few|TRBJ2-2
TGTGCCAGCAGCCAAGTATCCGGGGAGCTGTTTTTT
CASSQVSGELFF
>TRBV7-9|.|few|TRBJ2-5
TGTGCCAGCTACGGGGGGCGCTCCACGGTCTTC
CASYGGRSTVF
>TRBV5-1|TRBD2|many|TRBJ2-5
TGCGCCAGCAGCTTGGGTGGTAGCGGGGGTTCGCGGAGGACCCAGTACTTC
CASSLGGSGGSRRTQYF
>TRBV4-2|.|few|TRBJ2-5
TGTGCCAGCAGCCAAGATTACGGTAGGGTGGAGAAGACCCAGTACTTC
CASSQDYGRVEKTQYF
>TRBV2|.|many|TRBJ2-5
TGTGCCAGCACCAGACAGACCCAAGAGACCCAGTACTTC
CASTRQTQETQYF
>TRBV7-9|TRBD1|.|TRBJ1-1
TGTGCCAGCAGTGTCCAGGGGGTAGAGAACACTGAAGCTTTCTTT
CASSVQGVENTEAFF
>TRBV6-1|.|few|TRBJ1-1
TGTGCCAGCAGTGTTGGGCAGACCGATGAAGCTTTCTTT
CASSVGQTDEAFF
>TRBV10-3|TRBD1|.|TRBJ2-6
TGTGCCATCAATAGGGGACAGGGAGCAGGTGGGGCCAACGTCCTGACTTTC
CAINRGQGAGGANVLTF
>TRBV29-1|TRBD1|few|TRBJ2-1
TGCAGCCCCGAGGGACAGGGTAATGAGCAGTTCTTC
CSPEGQGNEQFF
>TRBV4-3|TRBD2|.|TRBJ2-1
TGCGCCAGCAGCCAGAACCCCGGCCTAGCGGGGGCCGCTGAGCAGTTCTTC
CASSQNPGLAGAAEQFF
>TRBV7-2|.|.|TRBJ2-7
TGTGCCAGCAGCTTCCAGTTCTCCTACGAGCAGTACTTC
CASSFQFSYEQYF
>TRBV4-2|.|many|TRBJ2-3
TGTGCCAGCAGCCAAGTACGGGGGAAGGCAGATACGCAGTATTTT
CASSQVRGKADTQYF
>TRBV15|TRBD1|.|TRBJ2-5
TGTGCCACCAGCAGATCCGACAGGGGGCTGCAGACCCAGTACTTC
CATSRSDRGLQTQYF
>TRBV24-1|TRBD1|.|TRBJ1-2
TGTGCCACCAGTGATGCGACAGGGAGCTATGGCTACACCTTC
CATSDATGSYGYTF
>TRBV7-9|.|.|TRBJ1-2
TGTGCCAGCAGCGAAGGGGGGCGGAACGGCTACACCTTC
CASSEGGRNGYTF
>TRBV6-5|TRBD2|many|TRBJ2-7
TGTGCCAGCAGGAAACCCGGGACTAGGGTTGACGAGCAGTACTTC
CASRKPGTRVDEQYF
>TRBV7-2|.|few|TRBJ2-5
TGTGCCAGCAGCTTTTTTGGGGCCCGGGAGACCCAGTACTTC
CASSFFGARETQYF
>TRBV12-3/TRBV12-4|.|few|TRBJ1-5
TGTGCCAGCAGTTTCCTACGGGATCAGCCCCAGCATTTT
CASSFLRDQPQHF
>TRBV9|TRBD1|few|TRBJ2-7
TGTGCCAGCAGCTCCCGGGGACAGTACGAGCAGTACTTC
CASSSRGQYEQYF